The text below deals with one TCR beta chain. Its antigen is unidentified. This sample was included in a study of T cell responses to AZD1222 COVID-19 vaccine. The CDR3 loop spans 16 amino acids. Trimming took 3 bases from V and 4 from J; bases not matched to a gene: 5. Germline CDR1 and CDR2: LNHDA and SQIVND (reference sequence). Study-wide findings and caveats: The span of vaccine-associated CD4 TCRs extended across spike, with dominance at 160-218 and 743-854.

This table comes from immunoSEQ multiplex PCR, and its TCRdb copy is limited to in-frame clones, with some not included. The data contain more than 150,000 clones, roughly nine tenths of them singletons. This specimen consisted of peripheral blood, obtained on day 0 of AZD1222 vaccination. The V and J genes are TRBV19 and TRBJ2-1, with 11 nucleotides matching TRBD1. The receptor's source is an adult in good health. In DNA, the CDR3 is TGTGCCAGTAGTATTGGGACAGGGGGAACATACAATGAGCAGTTCTTC. Protein sequence: CASSIGTGGTYNEQFF.